This T cell receptor (beta chain) originates from a study of Graves' ophthalmopathy and Graves' hyperthyroidism. Looking at the study overall: Peripheral blood samples were taken at initial diagnosis, before any treatment.

As the template, RNA transcripts were used to amplify TCR beta CDR3 regions. An initial RT-PCR round employing HTBI primers preceded a second-round multiplex PCR. Each CDR3 protein gets one entry after TCRdb re-called the multiplex PCR reads with MiXCR. The top ten hold approximately 2.4% of the sample, which has 300,000 to 450,000 distinct CDR3 sequences, roughly 15% seen once. Study-wide findings and caveats: A model of 13 signatures distinguished ophthalmopathy from stable hyperthyroidism at approximately 90% sensitivity and roughly 81% specificity.

This clonotype was recorded many times. The antigen is not known. CDR3 length: 17 amino acids. V gave up 2 bases and J gave up 0 bases; unmatched junction bases: 5. Germline lookup yields CDR1 MGHRA and CDR2 YSYEKL. Sequences were obtained from peripheral blood. V gene TRBV4-1 combines with J gene TRBJ2-2, with TRBD1 matching over 8 bases. The source is an adult woman with stable Graves' hyperthyroidism. The CDR3 DNA is TGCGCCAGCAGCCAACGGGGACAGGCGACGAACACCGGGGAGCTGTTTTTT. Its protein is CASSQRGQATNTGELFF.